This T cell receptor (beta chain) was captured in a study of T-cell reconstitution after alpha-beta-depleted transplantation in children. Germline lookup yields CDR1 SGHTS and CDR2 YDEGEE. The CDR3 totals 16 residues. With V trimmed by 0 bases and J by 8 bases, 8 bases remained unmatched. Researchers prepared the TCRbeta library using unique molecular identifiers, the study reports. TCRdb called the PCR reads again in MiXCR, with one record for every CDR3 protein. The table has about 610,000 distinct CDR3 sequences, 8% to 11% seen once. This clonotype was seen only a few times. The sample here was PBMCs from the stem cell graft donor, taken from the stem cell graft. This TCR derives from a human donor who donated a stem cell graft to a child with acute myeloid leukemia. The chain recombines TRBV5-8 with TRBJ2-4; 10 nucleotides line up with TRBD2. CDR3 DNA sequence: TGTGCCAGCAGCTTGGGAAGCGGGAGGGCCCCTGACATTCAGTACTTC. Protein: CASSLGSGRAPDIQYF.